This T cell receptor beta chain was obtained from a study of T cells expressing NK-cell markers. Study summary: Sequencing of TCR beta repertoires drew on sorted CD3+CD56+NKG2C+, CD3+CD56+NKG2C- and CD3+CD56-NKG2C+ T cells. The study sequenced eight donors, seven HCMV-seropositive and one seronegative. Findings of the study overall: Specificity for HCMV among expanded NKG2C+ T cell clones was not established. The dominant NKG2C+ clonotypes represented roughly 1.0-7.5% of CD8+ T cells in about six donors.

The CDR3 runs to 15 residues. Germline CDR1 is KGHDR and CDR2 is SFDVKD. After re-calling the 5' RACE reads, TCRdb lists one entry per CDR3 protein, DNA absent. The table for this sample gives about 370,000 distinct CDR3 sequences. Turning to this clonotype: Its target is unknown.

The clonotype was recovered from a woman aged 50 to 60 in good health. This chain joins TRBV24-1 and TRBJ2-3; the D gene TCRdb calls, TRBD1, cannot be checked with no DNA. Material for sequencing was blood T cells: a sorted CD56 or NKG2C T cell subset, CD4+ or CD8+ T cells, or bulk PBMC T cells (not recorded which). The CDR3 spells CATSDPDRGTDTQYF.